The text below deals with one T cell receptor beta chain. The data are from a study of T cells in localized non-small cell lung cancer. Germline CDR1 and CDR2: MNHNS and SASEGT. Trimming pared 7 bases from V and 3 bases from J, leaving 12 bases between. The CDR3 is 13 residues long. Some clones are missing from TCRdb's copy, which holds only in-frame ones; the method was immunoSEQ multiplex PCR. The repertoire consists of roughly 64,000 clones, with roughly 81% occurring once and the leading ten covering approximately 4.7%. Source: PBMCs, taken before any cancer treatment. The source of this sequence is a man aged 40 to 70 with stage II lung adenocarcinoma. The rearrangement uses TRBV6-1 and TRBJ1-2, with a possible D match to TRBD1 (5 bases). The CDR3 DNA follows: TGTGCCAGCACGAGGGGTCGCGACTATGGCTACACCTTC. It codes for CASTRGRDYGYTF.